Detailed here is one TCR beta chain. There is no known antigen for this receptor. There are no base qualities to consult, and no much larger clone falls within one base. The data belong to a study of OX40 agonist ivuxolimab in advanced cancers. The study in broad terms: Ivuxolimab, which targeted the costimulatory receptor OX40 (CD134), was an agonistic, fully human IgG2 monoclonal antibody. Intravenous ivuxolimab was administered to patients every 2 weeks at six dose levels: 0.01, 0.1, 0.3, 1.5, 3 and 10 mg/kg. Among the roughly 50 dose-escalation patients, some 20 had hepatocellular carcinoma, 15 or so melanoma, 9 renal cell carcinoma and 9 head and neck cancer. In the dose-escalation cohort, 70% to 90% of patients were male, and the mean age was approximately 60 years with a range of roughly 23 to 79. Patients were allowed to have had prior anti-PD-1, anti-PD-L1 or anti-CTLA-4 therapy, and 40% to 45% of the dose-escalation patients had previously received checkpoint inhibitors. Partial responses occurred in three dose-escalation patients, of whom one had hepatocellular carcinoma and two had cutaneous melanoma. Peripheral TCRbeta sequencing was intended to test whether TCR sequence diversity was altered and clonal T-cell expansion was caused by ivuxolimab. The paper covers the monotherapy dose-escalation part of the phase I ivuxolimab trial, which included N of about 50 patients.

Patients with a history of autoimmune disease or receiving systemic immunosuppression were excluded from the trial. Peripheral blood for TCR sequencing was drawn from every dose cohort at baseline, at cycle 4 day 1 and at cycle 7 day 1. The samples were taken from a phase I, first-in-human, multicenter, open-label dose-escalation trial of ivuxolimab. Adults with locally advanced or metastatic melanoma, renal cell carcinoma, hepatocellular carcinoma or head and neck squamous cell carcinoma were enrolled in the trial. Before TCR sequencing, CD4+ T cells and CD8+ T cells from peripheral blood were sorted into separate populations. The germline V gene gives CDR1 as LGHNT and CDR2 as FRNRAP. Ends trimmed: V by 5 bases, J by 2 bases; bases unmatched to a gene: 6. Including cysteine and phenylalanine, the CDR3 has 15 amino acids. Only the CDR3 DNA stays, 45 bases, in frame from base 1. Results the study describes overall, beyond this receptor: Low levels of normalized T-cell clonal expansion were also seen in some nonresponding patients. At doses of 0.1 to 3.0 mg/kg, clonal expansion of both CD4+ and CD8+ T cells in blood was seen between baseline and week 6. In partial responders in the 0.1-3.0 mg/kg groups, normalized peripheral clonal expansion was found to be among the lowest, especially among CD8+ T cells. The antigen specificity of the peripheral T cells that underwent clonal expansion was not determined. After ivuxolimab, more expanded clones were found on average in CD8+ T cells than in CD4+ T cells.

Genomic DNA was isolated from the sorted cells so that the TCRbeta CDR3 region could be sequenced. TCRbeta CDR3 regions were sequenced using the immunoSEQ Assay. Drawn from immuneACCESS, this table holds only the in-frame rearrangements with V and J called that TCRdb kept. Clones are partly lost; checked studies trace under half to an unresolved V gene and leave the rest unexplained. A total of 35,000 to 45,000 clones appear in this sample, 86% of them only once. The biggest ten clones account for around an eighth of the sample. The sample consisted of CD4+ or CD8+ T cells sorted from blood, taken in a trial of the OX40 agonist ivuxolimab. The chain is made from TRBV12-5 and TRBJ1-2; a stretch of 9 junction bases matches TRBD1. This sequence was found in an adult with an advanced solid tumor such as melanoma, head and neck, liver or kidney cancer. The nucleotide sequence reads as follows: TGTGCTAGTGGTCCAGACAGGGGGTTAAACTATGGCTACACCTTC. Translated, it gives CASGPDRGLNYGYTF. With the rest looked up from the reference TRBV12-5 and TRBJ1-2 genes rather than sequenced, the full variable domain is DARVTQTPRHKVTEMGQEVTMRCQPILGHNTVFWYRQTMMQGLELLAYFRNRAPLDDSGMPKDRFSAEMPDATLATLKIQPSEPRDSAVYFCASGPDRGLNYGYTFGSGTRLTVV.